This TCR beta chain was retrieved from a study of blood T cell repertoires in COVID-19. TCRdb keeps only in-frame clones here, not all; method: immunoSEQ multiplex PCR. Among 200,000 to 300,000 clones, around 88% were seen once, and the ten largest hold over 2%. The receptor was isolated from a woman between 35 and 50 years old with acute COVID-19. Sequencing was carried out using PBMCs or T cells enriched from blood (not recorded which).

As DNA, the CDR3 is TGTGCCAGCAGTGAAGCCTACAGGGCAGACACTGAAGCTTTCTTT. Its protein is CASSEAYRADTEAFF. The V call is TRBV6-1, the J call TRBJ1-1; a possible D gene is TRBD1 (6 bases). CDR3 length: 15 amino acids. Germline CDR1 reads MNHNS; CDR2 reads SASEGT. Between the trimmed V and J ends, which lost 0 bases and 3 bases, there was a span of 11 bases.